Given below is one T cell receptor beta chain in context. This record comes from a study of blood T cell repertoires in COVID-19. Study overall: COVID-19 samples from acute and convalescent phases originated in the United States, Italy and Spain. Sources were T cells, B-cell-depleted T cells, or PBMCs; the material itself was cDNA or gDNA.

The CDR3 covers 17 residues. The trim removed 4 bases at V and 1 base at J, leaving 8 bases unmatched. Germline CDR1 reads LNHDA; CDR2 reads SQIVND (reference sequence). Per the original data handling: The authors estimated nucleated cell counts from reference gene primer amplification. Profiling relied on immunoSEQ multiplex PCR, and the TCRdb table lists in-frame clones only, not all of them. V, J and clone size were drawn from that table, and D and trimming were deduced from the DNA. The sample records over 150,000 clones, approximately 88% being singletons. The specimen was peripheral blood. V usage is TRBV19 and J usage is TRBJ1-5, with TRBD1 identical over 9 bases. The TCR comes from a woman between 55 and 75 years old with acute or convalescent COVID-19. This CDR3 is CASSRTGEGYSNQPQHF. The CDR3 DNA reads as TGTGCCAGTAGTAGGACAGGGGAGGGGTACAGCAATCAGCCCCAGCATTTT.